Presented here are 23 T cell receptor beta chains from one specimen sequenced in a study of shared clonotypes between healthy human individuals. TCRdb keeps only in-frame clones here, not all; method: immunoSEQ multiplex PCR. The sample lists 2.3 million or so clones; more than 85% were seen once. The sequenced sample was naive CD4+ T cells from PBMCs. Subset indicated: CD45RA+ positively selected. These receptors were taken from a man in his late teens or twenties in good health. Some clones in this sample may be carry-over from other donors' samples.

This clone has more than one count but fewer than ten. This chain joins TRBV30 and TRBJ1-5; a weak D match, TRBD1 (6 bases). The CDR3 covers 15 residues. The ends were cut back, 1 base at V and 0 bases at J, with 10 bases in the middle. Germline-derived CDR1 and CDR2 are GTSNPN and SVGIG (reference sequence). The CDR3 bases are TGTGCCTGGAGTGAAGGGGGACCTAGCAATCAGCCCCAGCATTTT. As protein: CAWSEGGPSNQPQHF.

The chain has TRBV5-1 and TRBJ1-2, with D possibly being TRBD1 (5 bases). V was pared by 0 bases and J by 7 bases, with 13 bases between. CDR3 length: 14 amino acids. CDR1 is SGHRS and CDR2 is YFSETQ in the germline V gene. CDR3 in amino acids: CASSLVPGQSGYTF. Written as DNA, the CDR3 is TGCGCCAGCAGCTTGGTACCCGGACAATCTGGCTACACCTTC. Filled out from reference TRBV5-1 and TRBJ1-2, the complete variable domain reads KAGVTQTPRYLIKTRGQQVTLSCSPISGHRSVSWYQQTPGQGLQFLFEYFSETQRNKGNFPGRFSGRQFSNSRSEMNVSTLELGDSALYLCASSLVPGQSGYTFGSGTRLTVV.

This chain uses TRBV6-4 with TRBJ2-7; no clear D gene. The germline V and J ends were trimmed by 10 bases and 4 bases, with 20 bases remaining between them. The length of the CDR3 is 14 residues. CDR1 is MRHNA and CDR2 is SNTAGT in the germline V gene. The CDR3 region has the DNA TGTGCCACCCGTTTCGAGCTAGAACAGTACGAGCAGTACTTC. As protein: CATRFELEQYEQYF.

The chain is built from TRBV5-1 and TRBJ2-5; 11 bases fit TRBD2. The CDR3 loop spans 14 amino acids. Germline V gene data show CDR1 as SGHRS and CDR2 as YFSETQ. Germline trimming cut 4 bases from V and 5 bases from J; bases unmatched to any gene: 4. The CDR3 protein is CASSRSGRVETQYF. The CDR3 DNA follows: TGCGCCAGCAGCCGTAGCGGGAGGGTGGAGACCCAGTACTTC.

V is TRBV28 and J is TRBJ1-5, with 9 nucleotides matching TRBD1. The V gene end was trimmed by 11 bases and the J gene end by 5 bases; junction bases not matched to a gene: 13. Per the germline V gene, CDR1 is MDHEN and CDR2 is SYDVKM. The CDR3 has 15 residues. The CDR3 DNA is TGTGCCGGGGGACAGGGAGGAAAAGGTGATCAGCCCCAGCATTTT. Translated, it gives CAGGQGGKGDQPQHF. The full variable domain, with the rest looked up from reference TRBV28 and TRBJ1-5, is DVKVTQSSRYLVKRTGEKVFLECVQDMDHENMFWYRQDPGLGLRLIYFSYDVKMKEKGDIPEGYSVSREKKERFSLILESASTNQTSMYLCAGGQGGKGDQPQHFGDGTRLSIL.

V and J are TRBV2 and TRBJ1-1; 7 nucleotides line up with TRBD1. There are 11 residues in the CDR3. V trimming: 7 bases; J trimming: 6 bases; junction bases outside the gene matches: 2. Germline lookup yields CDR1 SNHLY and CDR2 FYNNEI. The CDR3 DNA follows: TGTGCCAGCACTCAGGGGGCTGAAGCTTTCTTT. Protein product: CASTQGAEAFF.

The gene calls are TRBV7-8 and TRBJ1-6, with unresolved D. The germline V gene encodes CDR1 SGHVS and CDR2 FQNEAQ. This CDR3 spans 15 amino acids. V was pared by 1 base and J by 5 bases, with 9 bases between. This CDR3 reads CASSLDGSDNSPLHF. The CDR3 DNA reads TGTGCCAGCAGCTTAGACGGGAGTGATAATTCACCCCTCCACTTT.

The chain joins TRBV27 to TRBJ2-1, with 13 nucleotides matching TRBD2. This CDR3 comprises 18 residues. Germline CDR1 reads MNHEY; CDR2 reads SMNVEV (reference sequence). Trimming at V came to 5 bases and at J to 7 bases, leaving 14 bases not matched to a gene. The chain's CDR3 is CASSLRLPLAGGSNEQFF. The CDR3 nucleotides are TGTGCCAGCAGTCTCCGACTTCCACTAGCGGGAGGGTCAAATGAGCAGTTCTTC.

The chain uses TRBV5-4 and TRBJ2-5; maybe TRBD2 (5 bases). Trimming removed 4 bases from V and 7 bases from J, with 17 bases in between. The CDR3 length is 14 residues. Germline assignment: CDR1 SGHNT and CDR2 YYREEE (reference sequence). The CDR3 reads CASSNSYREGTQYF. The CDR3 DNA reads as TGTGCCAGCAGCAACTCCTACAGAGAGGGGACCCAGTACTTC.

This clone was counted only a few times. V usage is TRBV9 and J usage is TRBJ1-1; the match to TRBD1 covers 7 bases. With V trimmed by 3 bases and J by 1 base, 6 bases remained unmatched. The V gene's germline CDR1 is SGDLS and CDR2 YYNGEE. The CDR3 contains 15 residues. This chain's CDR3 is CASSAGGQPNTEAFF. In DNA form, the CDR3 reads TGTGCCAGCAGCGCAGGGGGACAGCCGAACACTGAAGCTTTCTTT.

The chain has TRBV7-2 and TRBJ2-2; no reliable D call. The CDR3 length is 14 residues. The V gene's germline CDR1 is SGHTA and CDR2 FQGNSA. Deletions cut 5 bases from V and 5 bases from J, with 12 bases between. In DNA form, the CDR3 reads TGTGCCAGCAGCCCGACGCGCGGTACCGGGGAGCTGTTTTTT. Amino acid sequence: CASSPTRGTGELFF.

The chain recombines TRBV4-1 with TRBJ1-5; D uncertain. V was trimmed by 0 bases and J by 0 bases, leaving 9 bases between them. This CDR3 has 16 amino acids. The V gene's germline CDR1 is MGHRA and CDR2 YSYEKL. CDR3: CASSQESSVSNQPQHF. CDR3 coding DNA: TGCGCCAGCAGCCAAGAGTCATCCGTTAGCAATCAGCCCCAGCATTTT.

About this clone: This specimen includes other DNA sequences encoding the same CDR3. This chain joins TRBV7-2 and TRBJ1-5; the D is unclear. Germline V CDR1 and CDR2: SGHTA, FQGNSA. CDR3 length: 13 amino acids. V was pared by 0 bases and J by 6 bases, with 6 bases between. The CDR3 loop is CASSLALGQPQHF. The DNA of the CDR3 is TGTGCCAGCAGCTTAGCATTAGGTCAGCCCCAGCATTTT.

This chain joins TRBV7-9 and TRBJ1-2; 7 nucleotides agree with TRBD1. CDR1 SEHNR and CDR2 FQNEAQ come from the germline V gene (reference sequence). The CDR3 is 15 residues long. V lost 5 bases to trimming and J lost 3 bases; unmatched junction nucleotides: 9. CDR3 coding DNA: TGTGCCAGCAGCGTAACAGGGGTTCGGTACTATGGCTACACCTTC. Translating gives CASSVTGVRYYGYTF.

This clone was picked up one time. The chain recombines TRBV5-1 with TRBJ2-7; no clear D gene. Germline V gene lookup returns CDR1 SGHRS and CDR2 YFSETQ. There are 14 residues in the CDR3. V dropped 1 base and J dropped 5 bases, with 13 bases sitting between them. The CDR3, as DNA: TGCGCCAGCAGCTTGAGGGTCCCAGAGGACGAGCAGTACTTC. Translation gives CASSLRVPEDEQYF. The entire variable domain, with the rest obtained from reference TRBV5-1 and TRBJ2-7, is as follows: KAGVTQTPRYLIKTRGQQVTLSCSPISGHRSVSWYQQTPGQGLQFLFEYFSETQRNKGNFPGRFSGRQFSNSRSEMNVSTLELGDSALYLCASSLRVPEDEQYFGPGTRLTVT.

The chain has TRBV6-5 and TRBJ1-2; weak D call: TRBD1 (5 bases). V was clipped by 0 bases and J by 7 bases, with 15 bases between them. The CDR3 sequence is 15 residues long. Germline V gene sequence: CDR1 MNHEY, CDR2 SVGAGI. CDR3 protein: CASSYSMTGEGGYTF. In DNA, the CDR3 is TGTGCCAGCAGTTACTCGATGACGGGGGAGGGTGGCTACACCTTC.

The rearrangement links TRBV7-9 to TRBJ1-1, with D possibly being TRBD1 (6 bases). Trimming stripped 5 bases from V and 5 bases from J, with 21 bases between. CDR3 length: 16 residues. Per the germline V gene, CDR1 is SEHNR and CDR2 is FQNEAQ (reference sequence). The chain's CDR3 is CASSQRQALEGTEAFF. The CDR3 nucleotides read TGTGCCAGCAGCCAGAGACAGGCCCTCGAAGGAACTGAAGCTTTCTTT.

V usage is TRBV10-1 and J usage is TRBJ2-7; D remains unclear. From germline, CDR1 is WNHNN and CDR2 SYGVQD (reference sequence). V lost 4 bases and J 0 bases, leaving 13 bases between the germline ends. This CDR3 contains 15 residues. The CDR3 loop reads CASSGIQESSYEQYF. CDR3 nucleotides: TGCGCCAGCAGTGGAATTCAGGAGAGCTCCTACGAGCAGTACTTC.

This chain connects TRBV5-1 to TRBJ1-2; D is unresolved. V lost 0 bases, J lost 3 bases, and 9 bases lay in between. Looked up from germline, CDR1 is SGHRS and CDR2 is YFSETQ. The CDR3 is 14 amino acids. CDR3 nucleotide sequence: TGCGCCAGCAGCTTGGCAGATGCCGACTATGGCTACACCTTC. The encoded protein is CASSLADADYGYTF.

In DNA form, the CDR3 reads TGTGCCAGCAGTTTACCGGACAGGGGGAGGCAGCCCCAGCATTTT. This sequence encodes CASSLPDRGRQPQHF. The chain links TRBV28 to TRBJ1-5; 10 nucleotides line up with TRBD1. Germline V gives CDR1 MDHEN, CDR2 SYDVKM. V dropped 2 bases and J dropped 7; count of bases not matched to a gene: 5. The CDR3 is 15 residues long.

V usage is TRBV7-3 and J usage is TRBJ2-7; 8 bases agree with TRBD2. The V and J ends lost 5 bases and 2 bases, in that order; junction bases with no gene match: 5. Germline values: CDR1 SGHTA, CDR2 FQGTGA. This CDR3 spans 14 amino acids. The CDR3 nucleotides are TGTGCCAGCAGCCCGGGAGGGAGACCCTACGAGCAGTACTTC. Its translation: CASSPGGRPYEQYF.

V and J are TRBV18 and TRBJ2-2; a possible D gene is TRBD1 (6 bases). Per the germline V gene, CDR1 is KGHSH and CDR2 is LQKENI. This CDR3 is 16 amino acids long. V shed 4 bases and J shed 0 bases, with 12 bases lying between them. CDR3 protein: CASSLFGGPNTGELFF. CDR3 in DNA: TGTGCCAGCTCACTTTTTGGGGGCCCGAACACCGGGGAGCTGTTTTTT.

Worth noting for this clone: The sample holds other DNA sequences that translate to the same CDR3. Here the CDR3 reads CASSLGGPYEQYF. The CDR3 DNA sequence: TGTGCCAGCAGTTTGGGGGGACCCTACGAGCAGTACTTC. The chain employs TRBV28 and TRBJ2-7; possibly TRBD2 for D (6 bases). The CDR3 contains 13 residues. Trimming pared 3 bases from V and 2 bases from J, leaving 8 bases between. Germline CDR1 is MDHEN and CDR2 is SYDVKM.